This passage covers 21 T cell receptor beta chains from one sample sequenced in a study of cytomegalovirus exposure and HLA in healthy donors. It was with 60 Vbeta and 13 Jbeta primers that the PCR ran. The data were produced by immunoSEQ multiplex PCR, yet TCRdb's version contains in-frame clones alone and is incomplete. There are almost 200,000 clones in the sample; about 82% occur only once, and 2% to 2.5% lies in the top ten. The sample consisted of PBMCs. These receptor sequences come from a woman in her forties or fifties in good health and CMV-seronegative.

The CDR3 protein is CASSTGRQGLDTQYF. In DNA form, the CDR3 reads TGCGCCAGCAGCACGGGGCGGCAGGGGTTGGATACGCAGTATTTT. This sequence joins TRBV5-1 and TRBJ2-3; possibly TRBD1 for D (6 bases). With 4 bases removed from V and 6 bases from J, the gap between germline ends came to 18 bases. Germline values: CDR1 SGHRS, CDR2 YFSETQ. The CDR3 is 15 amino acids.

The chain employs TRBV15 and TRBJ2-3; 11 bases align to TRBD1. The CDR3 loop spans 15 amino acids. Germline trimming cut 2 bases from V and 6 bases from J; bases unmatched to any gene: 4. Germline CDR1 LNHNV, CDR2 YYDKDF (reference sequence). As DNA, the CDR3 is TGTGCCACCAGCAGATTGGACAGGGGGCTCGATACGCAGTATTTT. Its protein product is CATSRLDRGLDTQYF.

CDR3 sequence reads: CASSSGRGMRADTQYF. The CDR3 DNA follows: TGTGCCAGCAGCTCAGGAAGAGGGATGAGGGCAGATACGCAGTATTTT. V gene TRBV5-8 combines with J gene TRBJ2-3, with a tentative D call TRBD2 (5 bases). The germline V gene encodes CDR1 SGHTS and CDR2 YDEGEE. The V gene lost 3 bases and the J gene lost 4 bases, with 18 bases spanning the gap. CDR3 length: 16 amino acids.

This clone was recorded only once. This chain links TRBV12-2 with TRBJ2-3; the table gives TRBD2 as D, unverified against the DNA. TRBV12-2 is listed as a pseudogene. The CDR3 runs 16 residues. The CDR3 region is CASRPRGLASTDTQYF. The CDR3 DNA reads as TGTGCAAGTCGCCCCCGAGGACTTGCTAGCACAGATACGCAGTATTTT.

The J gene is TRBJ1-2, the V gene TRBV28; D unclear. V lost 8 bases, J lost 8 bases, and 12 bases lay in between. The germline V gene encodes CDR1 MDHEN and CDR2 SYDVKM. CDR3 size: 11 residues. CDR3 DNA: TGTGCCAGCGGAGAGCCCAGCGGCTACACCTTC. It yields the protein CASGEPSGYTF.

This chain links TRBV28 with TRBJ2-3; tentatively, D is TRBD1 (5 bases). The CDR3 totals 16 residues. V lost 6 bases to trimming and J lost 2 bases, with 18 bases between them. Germline V gene sequence: CDR1 MDHEN, CDR2 SYDVKM. CDR3 protein: CASRPWGRGPTDTQYF. Here the CDR3 DNA reads TGTGCCAGCAGACCGTGGGGAAGGGGTCCCACAGATACGCAGTATTTT.

This chain links TRBV28 with TRBJ2-3; a weak D match, TRBD2 (5 bases). The V gene lost 5 bases and the J gene lost 3 bases, with 21 bases spanning the gap. CDR3 length: 17 amino acids. Germline V gene lookup returns CDR1 MDHEN and CDR2 SYDVKM. The CDR3 is CASSQTSRWRPTDTQYF. The CDR3 DNA reads as TGTGCCAGCAGTCAAACCTCCCGATGGAGGCCAACAGATACGCAGTATTTT.

This chain uses TRBV11-2 with TRBJ2-1; TRBD2 matches 10 bases. Germline V gives CDR1 SGHAT, CDR2 FQNNGV. The length of the CDR3 is 16 residues. J gave up 10 bases and V 7 bases, and 16 bases lay outside the gene matches. The CDR3 spells CASIPQREGLSWEQFF. In nucleotides, the CDR3 is TGTGCCAGCATCCCACAGCGGGAGGGCCTCTCGTGGGAGCAGTTCTTC.

V gene TRBV28 combines with J gene TRBJ2-7; 7 nucleotides line up with TRBD1. This CDR3 has 13 residues. Germline V gives CDR1 MDHEN, CDR2 SYDVKM. After removal of 5 bases from V and 2 bases from J, the junction contained 3 bases not matched to a gene. The DNA of the CDR3 is TGTGCCAGCAGTGACAGGGACCCCTACGAGCAGTACTTC. Translation gives CASSDRDPYEQYF.

V usage is TRBV2 and J usage is TRBJ2-3; D ambiguous. This CDR3 spans 11 amino acids. Germline-derived CDR1 and CDR2 are SNHLY and FYNNEI. Trimming removed 2 bases from V and 8 bases from J, with 5 bases in between. CDR3 sequence reads: CASSELFTQYF. The CDR3 nucleotides are TGTGCCAGCAGTGAACTCTTTACGCAGTATTTT.

The rearrangement links TRBV5-1 to TRBJ2-3, with 11 bases lining up with TRBD2. The CDR3 runs to 16 residues. Unmatched junction bases numbered 10, after V lost 5 bases and J lost 5 bases. CDR1 SGHRS and CDR2 YFSETQ come from the germline V gene. The CDR3 region has the DNA TGCGCCAGCAGACGTACTAGCGGGAGAACAGAAGATACGCAGTATTTT. Protein sequence: CASRRTSGRTEDTQYF.

This chain uses TRBV7-2 with TRBJ2-1, with 12 bases fitting TRBD2. This CDR3 is 14 amino acids long. The J segment lost 8 bases and the V segment lost 10 bases, leaving 9 bases of the junction unmatched. Germline V lookup: CDR1 SGHTA, CDR2 FQGNSA. This CDR3 is CAISSGRALDEQFF. DNA of the CDR3: TGTGCCATCTCTAGCGGGAGGGCCCTAGATGAGCAGTTCTTC.

The CDR3 DNA reads as TGTGCCAGCACATCAAACAGGGGAGCAGATACGCAGTATTTT. Its translation is CASTSNRGADTQYF. The gene calls are TRBV6-1 and TRBJ2-3; the match to TRBD1 covers 7 bases. V gave up 7 bases and J gave up 4 bases; unmatched junction bases: 8. CDR1 is MNHNS, CDR2 SASEGT, per germline. CDR3 length: 14 amino acids.

The rearrangement uses TRBV27 and TRBJ2-1; 12 bases line up with TRBD2. The length of the CDR3 is 15 residues. J gave up 8 bases and V 5 bases, and 7 bases lay outside the gene matches. CDR1 is MNHEY and CDR2 is SMNVEV in the germline V gene (reference sequence). CDR3 DNA: TGTGCCAGCAGTCTCACGGGACTAGCGGGCGATGAGCAGTTCTTC. This translates into CASSLTGLAGDEQFF.

The rearrangement joins TRBV5-1 to TRBJ1-6; no reliable D call. Germline V gene data show CDR1 as SGHRS and CDR2 as YFSETQ. The CDR3 contains 18 residues. V lost 1 base, J lost 4 bases, and 18 bases lay in between. CDR3 sequence: CASSLQIRSSSYNSPLHF. The DNA for the CDR3 is TGCGCCAGCAGCTTGCAGATACGGAGTTCCAGTTATAATTCACCCCTCCACTTT.

The gene calls are TRBV4-3 and TRBJ1-4; 10 bases are shared with TRBD1. The CDR3 sequence is 16 residues long. Germline lookup yields CDR1 LGHNA and CDR2 YSLEER. With V trimmed by 4 bases and J by 6 bases, 8 bases remained unmatched. The CDR3 DNA reads as TGCGCCAGCAGCCTAACCTCCGGGACAGGGGATGAAAAACTGTTTTTT. Translation: CASSLTSGTGDEKLFF.

The rearrangement uses TRBV5-1 and TRBJ1-2, with 11 bases identical to TRBD1. Germline assignment: CDR1 SGHRS and CDR2 YFSETQ. The CDR3 extends over 15 amino acids. J was trimmed by 4 bases and V by 2 bases; bases with no gene match: 4. The chain's CDR3 is CASSFGGTGGYGYTF. CDR3 DNA: TGCGCCAGCAGCTTCGGGGGGACAGGGGGCTATGGCTACACCTTC. The variable domain in full, with the rest retrieved from reference TRBV5-1 and TRBJ1-2, is KAGVTQTPRYLIKTRGQQVTLSCSPISGHRSVSWYQQTPGQGLQFLFEYFSETQRNKGNFPGRFSGRQFSNSRSEMNVSTLELGDSALYLCASSFGGTGGYGYTFGSGTRLTVV.

Only one count was recorded for this clone. The V call is TRBV7-9, the J call TRBJ1-4, with 7 bases matching TRBD1. The V and J ends lost 6 bases and 4 bases, in that order; junction bases with no gene match: 5. CDR3 length equals 14 residues. Germline values: CDR1 SEHNR, CDR2 FQNEAQ (reference sequence). The CDR3 DNA reads as TGTGCCAGCAGTTTTCGACAGGGTAATGAAAAACTGTTTTTT. As protein: CASSFRQGNEKLFF. Supplemented by reference TRBV7-9 and TRBJ1-4, the full variable domain reads DTGVSQNPRHKITKRGQNVTFRCDPISEHNRLYWYRQTLGQGPEFLTYFQNEAQLEKSRLLSDRFSAERPKGSFSTLEIQRTEQGDSAMYLCASSFRQGNEKLFFGSGTQLSVL.

This chain joins TRBV7-2 and TRBJ2-7; 12 nucleotides line up with TRBD2. Germline values: CDR1 SGHTA, CDR2 FQGNSA. There are 16 residues in the CDR3. V lost 5 bases to trimming and J lost 2 bases; unmatched junction nucleotides: 7. CDR3 region: CASSPLSSGRAYEQYF. The CDR3 DNA follows: TGTGCCAGCAGCCCTCTCTCTAGCGGGAGGGCCTACGAGCAGTACTTC.

The J gene is TRBJ2-3, the V gene TRBV25-1; D is perhaps TRBD2 (6 bases). Trimming stripped 3 bases from V and 4 bases from J, with 11 bases between. CDR3 length: 14 residues. Per germline, CDR1 MGHDK and CDR2 SYGVNS. DNA for the CDR3: TGTGCCAGCAGTGATACCACGGGGGCAGATACGCAGTATTTT. Translating it yields CASSDTTGADTQYF.

This sequence joins TRBV6-5 and TRBJ2-7; D is possibly TRBD1 (6 bases). Germline values: CDR1 MNHEY, CDR2 SVGAGI. The CDR3 length is 13 residues. V shed 9 bases and J shed 0 bases, with 12 bases lying between them. The CDR3 loop reads CASRQASSYEQYF. For the CDR3, the DNA is TGTGCCAGTCGACAGGCGAGCTCCTACGAGCAGTACTTC.